A single sample gave rise to the 20 T cell receptor beta chains below, sequenced in a study of blood T cell repertoires in COVID-19. Generated by immunoSEQ multiplex PCR, the TCRdb table keeps only in-frame clones and is missing some. The table lists 54,000 or so clones, over 75% of them singletons, with less than 4.5% in the top ten. The sample comprised peripheral blood. These receptors originate from a human donor in a cohort sampled during active COVID-19.

This sequence joins TRBV5-1 and TRBJ2-6; 7 bases map to TRBD1. The germline CDR1 and CDR2 sequences are SGHRS and YFSETQ. This CDR3 is built from 17 residues. J lost 1 base, V lost 8 bases, and 12 bases had no gene match. This CDR3 reads CASKTGTDFSGANVLTF. CDR3 DNA: TGCGCCAGTAAAACCGGGACAGACTTTTCTGGGGCCAACGTCCTGACTTTC. The variable domain in full, completed from reference TRBV5-1 and TRBJ2-6, reads KAGVTQTPRYLIKTRGQQVTLSCSPISGHRSVSWYQQTPGQGLQFLFEYFSETQRNKGNFPGRFSGRQFSNSRSEMNVSTLELGDSALYLCASKTGTDFSGANVLTFGAGSRLTVL.

The chain employs TRBV11-2 and TRBJ1-1; 10 bases are a match to TRBD1. The CDR3 length is 16 residues. J lost 0 bases, V lost 3 bases, and 4 bases had no gene match. CDR1 SGHAT and CDR2 FQNNGV come from the germline V gene. CDR3 coding DNA: TGTGCCAGCAGCTTGGGGACAGGGGCCTTGAACACTGAAGCTTTCTTT. Translation gives CASSLGTGALNTEAFF.

This rearrangement joins TRBV5-1 to TRBJ1-1; D remains ambiguous. The CDR3 totals 16 residues. The germline V and J ends were trimmed by 4 bases and 1 base, with 17 bases remaining between them. Germline V gene lookup returns CDR1 SGHRS and CDR2 YFSETQ. The CDR3: CASSPTNPGRNTEAFF. Here the CDR3 DNA reads TGCGCCAGCAGCCCAACCAACCCTGGGCGGAACACTGAAGCTTTCTTT.

This clone was counted once. The chain carries TRBV7-2 and TRBJ2-7, with 7 bases lining up with TRBD2. Looked up from germline, CDR1 is SGHTA and CDR2 is FQGNSA. CDR3 length equals 14 residues. The junction had 7 bases not matched to a gene; V was cut back by 5 bases and J by 3 bases. The CDR3 is CASSPYPGGYEQYF. The CDR3 coding sequence is TGTGCCAGCAGCCCATACCCGGGGGGCTACGAGCAGTACTTC.

The chain joins TRBV2 to TRBJ1-1, with D maybe TRBD1 (5 bases). Trimming pared 7 bases from V and 0 bases from J, leaving 12 bases between. The CDR3 is made up of 14 amino acids. Germline V gene data show CDR1 as SNHLY and CDR2 as FYNNEI. This CDR3 is CASKGETMNTEAFF. The CDR3 bases are TGTGCCAGCAAAGGGGAAACGATGAACACTGAAGCTTTCTTT.

The CDR3 DNA follows: TGTGCCAGCAGCCCCGGACTAGCGGGGCCATTCCAAGAGACCCAGTACTTC. This codes for CASSPGLAGPFQETQYF. The chain employs TRBV7-3 and TRBJ2-5, with 12 bases that match TRBD2. The CDR3 has 17 amino acids. The germline gives CDR1 SGHTA, CDR2 FQGTGA. The ends lost 5 bases at V and 1 base at J; junction bases unmatched: 8.

The CDR3 reads CASSYGQGRTDTQYF. CDR3 DNA: TGTGCCAGCAGTTACGGACAGGGGCGCACAGATACGCAGTATTTT. The J gene is TRBJ2-3, the V gene TRBV6-6; 9 nucleotides line up with TRBD1. Germline V lookup: CDR1 MNHNY, CDR2 SVGAGI (reference sequence). The length of the CDR3 is 15 residues. J was trimmed by 1 base and V by 2 bases; bases with no gene match: 1.

The rearrangement joins TRBV9 to TRBJ2-7; D might be TRBD2 (6 bases). In germline, CDR1 is SGDLS, CDR2 YYNGEE. Trimming took 1 base from V and 5 from J, leaving 13 bases between them. The CDR3 contains 14 residues. The CDR3 sequence is CASSVRSGGDEQYF. The CDR3 DNA is TGTGCCAGCAGCGTACGTAGCGGAGGGGACGAGCAGTACTTC.

V is TRBV18 and J is TRBJ1-4; 9 bases match TRBD1. Germline CDR1 KGHSH, CDR2 LQKENI. J was trimmed by 4 bases and V by 2 bases; bases with no gene match: 8. The CDR3 is 17 residues long. CDR3 sequence reads: CASSPGTGRRDNEKLFF. The CDR3 nucleotides read TGTGCCAGCTCACCAGGGACAGGGAGGAGGGATAATGAAAAACTGTTTTTT.

V usage is TRBV6-5 and J usage is TRBJ2-1; tentatively, D is TRBD1 (7 bases). CDR1 and CDR2 from the germline V gene are MNHEY and SVGAGI. The CDR3 contains 14 residues. V lost 7 bases, J lost 2 bases, and 12 bases lay in between. The CDR3 region is CASTRGTAYNEQFF. CDR3 in DNA: TGTGCCAGCACCCGCGGGACAGCCTACAATGAGCAGTTCTTC.

The chain joins TRBV5-1 to TRBJ2-2, with D perhaps matching TRBD1 (6 bases). Germline values: CDR1 SGHRS, CDR2 YFSETQ. This CDR3 comprises 16 residues. Deletions cut 5 bases from V and 0 bases from J, with 14 bases between. This CDR3 reads CASRKTGNANTGELFF. In DNA form, the CDR3 reads TGCGCCAGCAGAAAGACAGGAAACGCGAACACCGGGGAGCTGTTTTTT.

The V and J genes are TRBV7-6 and TRBJ2-2; 8 bases map to TRBD1. The CDR3 length is 17 residues. The junction had 14 bases not matched to a gene; V was cut back by 5 bases and J by 6 bases. From germline, CDR1 is SGHVS and CDR2 FNYEAQ. In DNA form, the CDR3 reads TGTGCCAGCAGCCGTGACAGGGGAAAGGCCTTGGCCGGGGAGCTGTTTTTT. Translating it yields CASSRDRGKALAGELFF.

The rearrangement joins TRBV19 to TRBJ2-1; 8 bases align to TRBD2. This CDR3 is built from 18 residues. Germline V gene lookup returns CDR1 LNHDA and CDR2 SQIVND (reference sequence). Trimming at V came to 3 bases and at J to 4 bases, leaving 14 bases not matched to a gene. CDR3 DNA sequence: TGTGCCAGTAGTATTATAGCCCAAGCGGGAGATACATACAATGAGCAGTTCTTC. This translates into CASSIIAQAGDTYNEQFF.

Here the CDR3 reads CSASRDRATEAFF. The CDR3 coding sequence is TGCAGTGCTAGTCGGGACAGGGCCACTGAAGCTTTCTTT. The V call is TRBV20-1, the J call TRBJ1-1; 9 bases fit TRBD1. The CDR3 extends over 13 amino acids. Looked up from germline, CDR1 is DFQATT and CDR2 is SNEGSKA (reference sequence). J gave up 4 bases and V 3 bases, and 3 bases lay outside the gene matches.

This clone was seen only a few times. The rearrangement uses TRBV4-1 and TRBJ1-3; D might be TRBD1 (6 bases). This CDR3 contains 15 residues. Germline loops: CDR1 MGHRA, CDR2 YSYEKL. The V and J ends lost 1 base and 4 bases respectively, with 11 bases between them. CDR3 residues: CASSQGGQGGNTIYF. DNA for the CDR3: TGCGCCAGCAGCCAAGGAGGGCAGGGGGGAAACACCATATATTTT.

CDR3: CASSQGLNTEAFF. Here the CDR3 DNA reads TGTGCCAGCAGCCAGGGTCTGAACACTGAAGCTTTCTTT. The J gene is TRBJ1-1, the V gene TRBV12-3 or TRBV12-4; TRBD1 is a possible D gene (5 bases). CDR3 length equals 13 residues. V shed 6 bases and J shed 0 bases, with 8 bases lying between them.

The CDR3 sequence is CASSKSGAGETQYF. The DNA of the CDR3 is TGTGCCAGTTCCAAATCTGGGGCGGGGGAGACCCAGTACTTC. This chain links TRBV19 with TRBJ2-5; D possibly corresponds to TRBD2 (6 bases). V lost 8 bases and J 5 bases, leaving 18 bases between the germline ends. This CDR3 region has 14 residues. Looked up from germline, CDR1 is LNHDA and CDR2 is SQIVND (reference sequence).

This clone was recorded only once. The chain recombines TRBV28 with TRBJ2-7; D is perhaps TRBD1 (6 bases). Per the germline V gene, CDR1 is MDHEN and CDR2 is SYDVKM. This CDR3 has 12 residues. The ends were cut back, 7 bases at V and 3 bases at J, with 10 bases in the middle. CDR3 nucleotides: TGTGCCAGCACCGGGACATACTACGAGCAGTACTTC. This encodes CASTGTYYEQYF.

This chain joins TRBV4-3 and TRBJ2-7; D is perhaps TRBD2 (5 bases). The germline V gene has CDR1 LGHNA and CDR2 YSLEER. V gave up 3 bases and J gave up 0 bases, with 9 bases separating them. The CDR3 totals 14 residues. The CDR3 DNA follows: TGCGCCAGCAGCCAGACCGCGGGCTCCTACGAGCAGTACTTC. It codes for CASSQTAGSYEQYF.

The chain carries TRBV5-4 and TRBJ2-1, with 8 bases identical to TRBD2. With 1 base clipped from V and 0 bases from J, the junction kept 3 bases outside the gene matches. The CDR3 loop spans 16 amino acids. Germline V gene sequence: CDR1 SGHNT, CDR2 YYREEE (reference sequence). CDR3 loop: CASSLSLAGSYNEQFF. Written as DNA, the CDR3 is TGTGCCAGCAGCTTGTCCCTAGCGGGCTCCTACAATGAGCAGTTCTTC.